Listed below are T cell receptor beta chains from one sample, sequenced in a study of T cells in Graves' hyperthyroidism and ophthalmopathy. MiXCR, applied by TCRdb to the multiplex PCR reads, yields one record per CDR3 protein. The data show more than 550,000 distinct CDR3 sequences, around 16% seen once. Sequenced material: blood. These TCRs come from a man over 45 with Graves' hyperthyroidism. The CDR3 runs from the conserved cysteine through the conserved F or W. A D gene is named only where the DNA matches it firmly. Some rows mark clone size as missing; the rest say once, few, many or name a class of expanded clone.

V: TRBV7-8; size: .; J: TRBJ2-3; D: .; CDR3: CASRFQLRDTQYF; DNA: TGTGCCAGCAGGTTTCAGCTGCGGGATACGCAGTATTTT
V: TRBV12-3/TRBV12-4; size: .; J: TRBJ2-3; D: .; CDR3: CASSYLVNGGGSTDTQYF; DNA: TGTGCCAGCAGTTATCTAGTGAATGGTGGAGGGTCTACAGATACGCAGTATTTT
V: TRBV19; size: few; J: TRBJ1-3; D: .; CDR3: CASSPGWGNGNTIYF; DNA: TGTGCCAGTAGCCCCGGTTGGGGGAATGGAAACACCATATATTTT
V: TRBV6-1; size: .; J: TRBJ2-1; D: TRBD2; CDR3: CASSEVAGGSSNEQFF; DNA: TGTGCCAGCAGTGAAGTAGCGGGAGGCTCTTCCAATGAGCAGTTCTTC
V: TRBV6-1; size: many; J: TRBJ1-1; D: .; CDR3: CASSRPGLSPEAFF; DNA: TGTGCCAGCAGTCGCCCGGGACTTTCGCCTGAAGCTTTCTTT
V: TRBV20-1; size: few; J: TRBJ2-7; D: .; CDR3: CSAFPRTNRGFEQYF; DNA: TGCAGTGCTTTTCCCAGGACAAATCGCGGGTTCGAGCAGTACTTC
V: TRBV7-2; size: many; J: TRBJ1-1; D: .; CDR3: CASSPTWVRTEAFF; DNA: TGTGCCAGCAGCCCAACATGGGTGAGGACTGAAGCTTTCTTT
V: TRBV29-1; size: .; J: TRBJ2-3; D: TRBD2; CDR3: CSRGGEADTQYF; DNA: TGCAGCAGGGGAGGGGAGGCAGATACGCAGTATTTT
V: TRBV7-2; size: many; J: TRBJ2-5; D: .; CDR3: CASSPLVGTQETQYF; DNA: TGTGCCAGCAGCCCATTGGTTGGGACCCAAGAGACCCAGTACTTC
V: TRBV28; size: many; J: TRBJ2-4; D: .; CDR3: CASSLGGRRTKNIQYF; DNA: TGTGCCAGCAGTTTAGGAGGGAGGCGAACCAAAAACATTCAGTACTTC
V: TRBV7-2; size: many; J: TRBJ2-7; D: .; CDR3: CASSLDGVSYEQYF; DNA: TGTGCCAGCAGCTTAGATGGGGTCTCCTACGAGCAGTACTTC
V: TRBV6-2/TRBV6-3; size: .; J: TRBJ2-7; D: .; CDR3: CASSDSIYEQYF; DNA: TGTGCCAGCAGCGACAGCATCTACGAGCAGTACTTC
V: TRBV12-3/TRBV12-4; size: many; J: TRBJ2-5; D: .; CDR3: CASSFRQGGETQYF; DNA: TGTGCCAGCAGTTTTCGGCAGGGAGGCGAGACCCAGTACTTC
V: TRBV6-2/TRBV6-3; size: many; J: TRBJ1-5; D: .; CDR3: CASRRHRDGNQPQHF; DNA: TGTGCCAGCAGACGACACAGGGACGGCAATCAGCCCCAGCATTTT
V: TRBV2; size: many; J: TRBJ2-2; D: .; CDR3: CASSDWRLTNTGELFF; DNA: TGTGCCAGCAGTGACTGGCGACTGACTAACACCGGGGAGCTGTTTTTT
V: TRBV6-2/TRBV6-3; size: many; J: TRBJ2-5; D: TRBD2; CDR3: CASSAGTSGRETQYF; DNA: TGTGCCAGCAGCGCCGGGACTAGCGGGAGAGAGACCCAGTACTTC
V: TRBV20-1; size: .; J: TRBJ2-1; D: TRBD2; CDR3: CSARGVISGTVPEYNEQFF; DNA: TGCAGTGCTAGAGGAGTTATTAGCGGGACCGTTCCAGAGTACAATGAGCAGTTCTTC
V: TRBV5-4; size: few; J: TRBJ1-5; D: .; CDR3: CASSSDLGNQPQHF; DNA: TGTGCCAGCAGCTCTGACTTAGGCAATCAGCCCCAGCATTTT
V: TRBV19; size: .; J: TRBJ2-2; D: TRBD1; CDR3: CAGGQENTGELFF; DNA: TGTGCCGGCGGACAGGAGAACACCGGGGAGCTGTTTTTT
V: TRBV5-6; size: .; J: TRBJ1-1; D: .; CDR3: CASSQPPGQVAFF; DNA: TGTGCCAGCAGCCAACCTCCAGGGCAAGTGGCTTTCTTT
V: TRBV6-1; size: many; J: TRBJ2-7; D: TRBD2; CDR3: CASSPSGRSSYEQYF; DNA: TGTGCCAGCAGCCCTAGCGGGAGGAGCTCCTACGAGCAGTACTTC
V: TRBV2; size: .; J: TRBJ2-2; D: TRBD1; CDR3: CASSSTGTGETGELFF; DNA: TGTGCCAGCAGTTCAACCGGGACAGGGGAGACCGGGGAGCTGTTTTTT
V: TRBV28; size: many; J: TRBJ2-7; D: TRBD2; CDR3: CASSPQLDGGRNYEQYF; DNA: TGTGCCAGCAGTCCCCAGTTGGATGGCGGGAGAAACTACGAGCAGTACTTC
V: TRBV10-1; size: .; J: TRBJ2-1; D: TRBD2; CDR3: CASSEREALNEQFF; DNA: TGCGCCAGCAGTGAGCGGGAGGCCCTTAATGAGCAGTTCTTC
V: TRBV18; size: few; J: TRBJ2-7; D: .; CDR3: CASSPNPGPYEQYF; DNA: TGTGCCAGCTCACCAAATCCCGGACCCTACGAGCAGTACTTC
V: TRBV12-3/TRBV12-4; size: many; J: TRBJ1-3; D: TRBD1; CDR3: CACSLEGARGNTIYF; DNA: TGTGCCTGCAGTTTAGAGGGGGCGCGCGGAAACACCATATATTTT
V: TRBV6-2/TRBV6-3; size: few; J: TRBJ1-1; D: .; CDR3: CASSSPRGTEAFF; DNA: TGTGCCAGCAGTTCCCCCCGGGGCACTGAAGCTTTCTTT
V: TRBV14; size: many; J: TRBJ2-7; D: TRBD2; CDR3: CASRGAGGPFYEQYF; DNA: TGTGCCAGCAGAGGTGCGGGAGGGCCTTTTTACGAGCAGTACTTC
V: TRBV19; size: many; J: TRBJ1-4; D: TRBD1; CDR3: CASSASTGSGKLFF; DNA: TGTGCCAGTAGTGCTTCGACAGGGTCTGGAAAACTGTTTTTT
V: TRBV2; size: many; J: TRBJ1-4; D: TRBD1; CDR3: CASRDVDRGQRRNEKLFF; DNA: TGTGCCAGCAGGGATGTGGACAGGGGGCAGCGGAGGAATGAAAAACTGTTTTTT
V: TRBV29-1; size: many; J: TRBJ2-1; D: .; CDR3: CSVGTDTEEQFF; DNA: TGCAGCGTTGGGACGGATACTGAGGAGCAGTTCTTC
V: TRBV28; size: many; J: TRBJ2-1; D: .; CDR3: CASRSPGPPYNEQFF; DNA: TGTGCCAGTAGGTCACCGGGACCGCCGTACAATGAGCAGTTCTTC